This entry describes one T cell receptor beta chain. It is unclear where the CDR3 begins or ends on the DNA, so no DNA is shown, and the CDR3 is as TCRdb lists it. The CDR3 has 13 amino acids, counting both end residues. Germline CDR1 SGHNT, CDR2 YYREEE (reference sequence). The record originates from a study of T cell clones after liver transplantation. On the study more broadly: Immunosuppression withdrawal was tried within 2 years after liver transplantation in this trial. At least one year of complete immunosuppression withdrawal without enzymes over twice normal defined tolerance.

Profiling relied on immunoSEQ multiplex PCR, and the TCRdb table lists in-frame clones only, not all of them. The repertoire holds tens of thousands of clones, with roughly 80% as singletons. Sequences were derived from CD4+ T cells from blood, sampled 12 months after liver transplant. The chain joins TRBV5-4 to TRBJ2-1; the table gives TRBD2 as D, unverified against the DNA. The source of this sequence is a human patient who received a liver transplant. Some T cells may trace back to the graft donor. CDR3 region: CASSLWGAGAPFF.